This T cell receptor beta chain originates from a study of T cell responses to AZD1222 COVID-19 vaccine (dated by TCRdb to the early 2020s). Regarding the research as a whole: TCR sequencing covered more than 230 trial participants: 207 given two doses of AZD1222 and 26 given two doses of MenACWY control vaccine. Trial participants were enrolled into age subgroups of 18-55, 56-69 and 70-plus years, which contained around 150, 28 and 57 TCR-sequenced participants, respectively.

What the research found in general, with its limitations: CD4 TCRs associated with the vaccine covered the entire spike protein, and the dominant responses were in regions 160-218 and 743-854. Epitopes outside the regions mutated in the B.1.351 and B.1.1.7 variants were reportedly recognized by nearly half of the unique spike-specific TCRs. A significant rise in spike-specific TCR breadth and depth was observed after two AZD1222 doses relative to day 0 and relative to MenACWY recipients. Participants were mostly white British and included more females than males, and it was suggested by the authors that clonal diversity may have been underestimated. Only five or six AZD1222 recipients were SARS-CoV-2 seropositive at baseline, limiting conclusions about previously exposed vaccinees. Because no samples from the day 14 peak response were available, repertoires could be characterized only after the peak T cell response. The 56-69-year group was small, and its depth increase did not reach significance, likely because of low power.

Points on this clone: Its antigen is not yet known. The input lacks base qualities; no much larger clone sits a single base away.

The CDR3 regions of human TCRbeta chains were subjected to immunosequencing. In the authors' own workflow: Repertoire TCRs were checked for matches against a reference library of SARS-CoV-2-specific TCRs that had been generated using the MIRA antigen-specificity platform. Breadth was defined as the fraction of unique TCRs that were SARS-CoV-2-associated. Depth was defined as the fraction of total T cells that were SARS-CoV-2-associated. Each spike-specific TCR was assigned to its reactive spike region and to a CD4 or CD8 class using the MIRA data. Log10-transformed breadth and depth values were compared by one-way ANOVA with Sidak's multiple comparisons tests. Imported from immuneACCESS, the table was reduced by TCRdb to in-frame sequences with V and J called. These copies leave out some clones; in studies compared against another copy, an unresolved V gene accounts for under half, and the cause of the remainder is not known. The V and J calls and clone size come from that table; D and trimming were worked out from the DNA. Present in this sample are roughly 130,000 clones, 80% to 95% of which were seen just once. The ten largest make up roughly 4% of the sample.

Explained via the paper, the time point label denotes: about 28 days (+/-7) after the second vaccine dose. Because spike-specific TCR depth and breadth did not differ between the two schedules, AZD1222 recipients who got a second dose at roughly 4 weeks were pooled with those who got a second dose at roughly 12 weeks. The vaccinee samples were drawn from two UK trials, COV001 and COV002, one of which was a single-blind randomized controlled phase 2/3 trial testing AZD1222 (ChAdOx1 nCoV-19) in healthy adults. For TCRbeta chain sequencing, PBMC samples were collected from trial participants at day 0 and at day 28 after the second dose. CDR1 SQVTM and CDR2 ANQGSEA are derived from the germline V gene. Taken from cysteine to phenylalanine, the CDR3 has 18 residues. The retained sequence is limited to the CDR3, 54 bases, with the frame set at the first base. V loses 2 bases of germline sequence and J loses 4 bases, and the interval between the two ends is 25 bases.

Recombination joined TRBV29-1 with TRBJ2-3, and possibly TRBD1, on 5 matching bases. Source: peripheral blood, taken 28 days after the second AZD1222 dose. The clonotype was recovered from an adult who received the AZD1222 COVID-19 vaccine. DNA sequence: TGCAGCGTTGAAAGAGTGGGTGGGAAACAGGCCCTTCCAGATACGCAGTATTTT. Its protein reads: CSVERVGGKQALPDTQYF.